These T cell receptor beta chains were read from a single sample in a study of technical replicates of blood from several donors. Clones were sequenced by immunoSEQ multiplex PCR, and TCRdb holds only the in-frame ones, with some missing. The sample includes some 94,000 clones, about 96% of them seen just once. The sample consisted of T cells isolated from PBMCs. The source of these receptors is a human donor in good health. Each CDR3 is given with its conserved first and last residue.

TRBV6-6 | CASSYTVMAEQYF
TRBV5-4 | CASSRTSGDNNEQFF
TRBV4-2 | CASSQGPSGRTSSYEQYF
TRBV19 | CASSVQGANTEAFF
TRBV19 | CASSIVGPSSEDKPQHF
TRBV5-1 | CASSLSGIQETQYF
TRBV10-2 | CASSESAMSTDTQYF
TRBV6-5 | CASTPGQGFGEQYF
TRBV4-1 | CASSQVGLAASTDTQYF
TRBV7-7 | CASSPNGRAGEQFF
TRBV2 | CASSVRPLTDTQYF
TRBV2 | CASSPSGTLNYGYTF
TRBV18 | CASAGWRVGTGNTIYF
TRBV27 | CASSLGGPDYEQYF
TRBV2 | CASSFDPSGRMSYEQYF
TRBV6-5 | CASSYSEGSYGYTF
TRBV28 | CASREGNQETQYF
TRBV5-1 | CASSLRQRNTEAFF
TRBV27 | CASSLYGETQYF
TRBV7-8 | CASSSRLAGDHEQFF
TRBV15 | CATSRGGQNEQFF
TRBV6-5 | CASSYSVRNTEAFF
TRBV2 | CASNYEGGPNEQFF
TRBV7-2 | CASSPRTGRYEQYF
TRBV27 | CASSLSPTGNYGYTF
TRBV10-3 | CAISGQGQGNTEAFF
TRBV6-1 | CASSAGTAKPYEQYF
TRBV19 | CASSPWTGGLKNEQFF
TRBV27 | CASSLSRYNEQFF
TRBV28 | CASSLWGEGGEAFF
TRBV5-6 | CASSLFLLAGVEQFF
TRBV5-6 | CASSLPWATDTQYF
TRBV7-9 | CASSTTGSNEKLFF
TRBV19 | CASSLPGGRDGYTF
TRBV2 | CASNSGTGHEKLFF
TRBV5-8 | CASSLAGGSSDTQYF
TRBV7-2 | CASSLRGGRRETQYF
TRBV5-1 | CASSFTGNSYEQYF
TRBV5-1 | CASSLGQGAGEQFF
TRBV14 | CASSPGTSVQYF
TRBV11-3 | CASSSVTRDSYEQYF
TRBV7-3 | CASRGGENTEAFF
TRBV5-1 | CASSRRTSGVYNEQFF
TRBV5-1 | CASSLGPSGIYNEQFF
TRBV10-3 | CAIRTGLDTQYF
TRBV9 | CASSVGQGSFEYEQYF
TRBV7-3 | CASSLRGWTSGREADTQYF
TRBV4-1 | CASSQDPGAGQPQHF